One sample yielded the 4 T cell receptor beta chains listed below, sequenced in a study of T-cell memory formation after mild COVID-19. TCRdb reanalysed the 5' RACE reads using MiXCR and keeps one entry per CDR3 protein. This sample carries about 390,000 distinct CDR3 sequences, 15% to 20% of them seen once, and the ten largest clones take roughly 21%. The sample was PBMCs or a T cell subset sorted from them (not recorded which). The origin of the receptors is a man in his late teens or twenties who had mild COVID-19 (a few samples of this study predate the infection). Cell type and time point are not known.

The V call is TRBV3-1, the J call TRBJ2-1; D perhaps matches TRBD2 (7 bases). The CDR3 has 16 amino acids. The V gene's germline CDR1 is LGHDT and CDR2 YNNKEL (reference sequence). The germline V and J ends were trimmed by 0 bases and 3 bases, with 12 bases remaining between them. In DNA, the CDR3 is TGTGCCAGCAGCCAAGAAAGGGGGGGCCTCTACAATGAGCAGTTCTTC. This sequence encodes CASSQERGGLYNEQFF.

The table lists this clonotype with a few counts. CDR3 loop: CARDRVNTGELFF. The CDR3 coding sequence is TGTGCCAGAGACAGGGTTAACACCGGGGAGCTGTTTTTT. The V gene is TRBV2, the J gene TRBJ2-2, with 7 bases matching TRBD1. Trimming removed 9 bases from V and 2 bases from J; junction bases left unmatched: 3. The germline V gene has CDR1 SNHLY and CDR2 FYNNEI. This CDR3 is built from 13 residues.

This clonotype was recorded a few times. J is TRBJ1-5 and V is TRBV28; TRBD1 is a possible D gene (5 bases). Germline V gene data show CDR1 as MDHEN and CDR2 as SYDVKM. The CDR3 is 14 amino acids. Trimming shortened V by 3 bases and J by 7 bases, and 13 bases separated the two germline ends. The CDR3 here is CASSFAQGRQPQHF. CDR3 in DNA: TGTGCCAGCAGTTTCGCTCAGGGTAGACAGCCCCAGCATTTT.

This clonotype has at least ten counts. The chain couples TRBV12-3 or TRBV12-4 to TRBJ2-3; 10 bases agree with TRBD1. The length of the CDR3 is 13 residues. With 5 bases clipped from V and 6 bases from J, the junction kept 2 bases outside the gene matches. The CDR3 loop is CASSRDRGDTQYF. Written as DNA, the CDR3 is TGTGCCAGCAGTCGGGACAGGGGTGATACGCAGTATTTT.